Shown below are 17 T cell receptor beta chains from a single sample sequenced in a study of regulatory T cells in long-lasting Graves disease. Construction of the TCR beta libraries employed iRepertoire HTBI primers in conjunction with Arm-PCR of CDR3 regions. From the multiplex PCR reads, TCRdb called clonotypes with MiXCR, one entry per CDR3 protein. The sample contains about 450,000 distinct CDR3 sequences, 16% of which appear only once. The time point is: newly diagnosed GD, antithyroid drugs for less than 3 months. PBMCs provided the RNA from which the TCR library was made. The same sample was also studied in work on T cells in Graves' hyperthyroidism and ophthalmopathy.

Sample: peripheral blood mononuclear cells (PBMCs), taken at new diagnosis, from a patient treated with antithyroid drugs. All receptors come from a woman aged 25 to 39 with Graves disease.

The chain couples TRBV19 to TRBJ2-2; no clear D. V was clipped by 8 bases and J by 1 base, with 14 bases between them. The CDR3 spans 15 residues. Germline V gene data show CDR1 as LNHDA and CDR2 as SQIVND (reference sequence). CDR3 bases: TGTGCCAGTTACTATGGCAGAGAGAACACCGGGGAGCTGTTTTTT. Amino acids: CASYYGRENTGELFF.

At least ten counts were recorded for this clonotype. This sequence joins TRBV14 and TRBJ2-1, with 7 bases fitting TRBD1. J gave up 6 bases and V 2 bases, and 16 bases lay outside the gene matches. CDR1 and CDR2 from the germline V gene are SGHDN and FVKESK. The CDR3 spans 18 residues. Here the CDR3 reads CASSQYRSSQGEGNEQFF. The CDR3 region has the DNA TGTGCCAGCAGCCAATATCGCTCGAGCCAGGGGGAAGGCAATGAGCAGTTCTTC.

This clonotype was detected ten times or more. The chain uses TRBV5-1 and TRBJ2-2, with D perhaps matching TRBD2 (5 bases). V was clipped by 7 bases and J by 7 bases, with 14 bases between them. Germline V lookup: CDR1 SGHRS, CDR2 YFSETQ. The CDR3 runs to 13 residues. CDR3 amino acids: CASRDRGIGELFF. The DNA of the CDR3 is TGCGCCAGCCGCGATAGAGGGATCGGGGAGCTGTTTTTT.

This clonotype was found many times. CDR3 in amino acids: CASSRGGETQYF. The DNA for the CDR3 is TGTGCCAGCAGCAGGGGGGGGGAGACCCAGTACTTC. V gene TRBV7-6 combines with J gene TRBJ2-5; tentative D call: TRBD2 (7 bases). The CDR3 has 12 residues. V shed 5 bases and J shed 5 bases, with 9 bases lying between them. Germline values: CDR1 SGHVS, CDR2 FNYEAQ. Full variable domain (outside the CDR3, taken from reference TRBV7-6 and TRBJ2-5): GAGVSQSPRYKVTKRGQDVALRCDPISGHVSLYWYRQALGQGPEFLTYFNYEAQQDKSGLPNDRFSAERPEGSISTLTIQRTEQRDSAMYRCASSRGGETQYFGPGTRLLVL.

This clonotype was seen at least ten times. The CDR3 is CATKDHRIYEQYF. The CDR3 nucleotides read TGTGCCACCAAGGACCATCGAATTTACGAGCAGTACTTC. The chain is built from TRBV24-1 and TRBJ2-7; no reliable D call. Germline V CDR1 and CDR2: KGHDR, SFDVKD. V was trimmed by 8 bases and J by 4 bases, leaving 14 bases between them. This CDR3 region has 13 residues.

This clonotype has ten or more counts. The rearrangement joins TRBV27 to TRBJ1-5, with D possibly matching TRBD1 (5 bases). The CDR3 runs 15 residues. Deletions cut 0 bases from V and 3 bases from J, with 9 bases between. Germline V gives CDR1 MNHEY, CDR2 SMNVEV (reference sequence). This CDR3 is CASSLSWDLNQPQHF. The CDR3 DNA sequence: TGTGCCAGCAGTTTATCGTGGGACCTCAATCAGCCCCAGCATTTT.

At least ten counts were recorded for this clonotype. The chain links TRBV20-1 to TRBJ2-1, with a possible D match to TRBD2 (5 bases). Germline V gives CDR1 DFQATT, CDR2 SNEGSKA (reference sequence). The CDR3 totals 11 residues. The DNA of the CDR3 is TGCACTGGGGAGTATAACAATGAGCAGTTCTTC. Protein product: CTGEYNNEQFF.

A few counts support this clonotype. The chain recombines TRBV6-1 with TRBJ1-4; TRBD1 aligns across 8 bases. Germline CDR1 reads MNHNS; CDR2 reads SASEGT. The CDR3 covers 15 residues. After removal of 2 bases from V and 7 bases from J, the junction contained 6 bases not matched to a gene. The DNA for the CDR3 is TGTGCCAGCAGTGAACCGGACAGGGAGATTGAAAAACTGTTTTTT. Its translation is CASSEPDREIEKLFF.

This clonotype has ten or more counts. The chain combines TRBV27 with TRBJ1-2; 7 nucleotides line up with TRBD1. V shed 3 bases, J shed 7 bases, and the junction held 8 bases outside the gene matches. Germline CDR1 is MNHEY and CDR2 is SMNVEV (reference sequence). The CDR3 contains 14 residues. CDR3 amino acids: CASSFSLTGFGYTF. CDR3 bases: TGTGCCAGCAGTTTTAGTCTGACAGGGTTTGGCTACACCTTC.

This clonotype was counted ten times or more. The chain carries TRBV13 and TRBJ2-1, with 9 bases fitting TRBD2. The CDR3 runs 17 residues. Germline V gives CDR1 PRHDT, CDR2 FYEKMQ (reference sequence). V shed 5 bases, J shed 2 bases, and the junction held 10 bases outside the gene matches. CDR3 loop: CASSGPGGRAAYNEQFF. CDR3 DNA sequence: TGTGCCAGCAGCGGCCCGGGCGGGAGGGCTGCCTACAATGAGCAGTTCTTC.

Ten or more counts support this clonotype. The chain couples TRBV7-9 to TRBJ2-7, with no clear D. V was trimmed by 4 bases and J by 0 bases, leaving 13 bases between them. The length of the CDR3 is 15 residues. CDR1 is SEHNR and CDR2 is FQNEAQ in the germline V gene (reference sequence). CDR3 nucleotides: TGTGCCAGCAGCTCTACAACCAGTAGCTCCTACGAGCAGTACTTC. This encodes CASSSTTSSSYEQYF.

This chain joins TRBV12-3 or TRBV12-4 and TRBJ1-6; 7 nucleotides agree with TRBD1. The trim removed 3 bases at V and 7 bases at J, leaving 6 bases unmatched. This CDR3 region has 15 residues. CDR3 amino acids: CASSFTGAGNSPLHF. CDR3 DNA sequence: TGTGCCAGCAGTTTTACAGGGGCTGGGAATTCACCCCTCCACTTT.

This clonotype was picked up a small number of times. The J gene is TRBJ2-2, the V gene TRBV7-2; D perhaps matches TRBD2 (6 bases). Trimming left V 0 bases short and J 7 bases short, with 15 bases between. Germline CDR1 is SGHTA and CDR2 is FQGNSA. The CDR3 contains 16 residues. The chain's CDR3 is CASSLAREFGSGELFF. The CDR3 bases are TGTGCCAGCAGCTTAGCCCGGGAGTTTGGGAGCGGGGAGCTGTTTTTT.

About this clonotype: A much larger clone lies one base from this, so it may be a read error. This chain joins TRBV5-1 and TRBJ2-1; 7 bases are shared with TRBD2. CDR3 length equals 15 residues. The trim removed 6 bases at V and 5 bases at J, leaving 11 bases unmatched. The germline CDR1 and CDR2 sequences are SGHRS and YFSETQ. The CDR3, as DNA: TGCGCCAGCAACTTAGCCGGGACTATGAACAATGAGCAGTTCTTC. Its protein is CASNLAGTMNNEQFF.

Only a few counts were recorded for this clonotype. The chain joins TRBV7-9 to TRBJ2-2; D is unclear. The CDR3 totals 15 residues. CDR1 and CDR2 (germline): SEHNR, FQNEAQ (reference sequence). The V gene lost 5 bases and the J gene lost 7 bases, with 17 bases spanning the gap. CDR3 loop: CASSHQEGINGELFF. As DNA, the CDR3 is TGTGCCAGCAGCCACCAGGAAGGGATCAACGGGGAGCTGTTTTTT.

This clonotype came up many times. CDR3 protein: CSARDPGRDGYTF. The CDR3 region has the DNA TGCAGTGCTAGAGATCCGGGACGGGATGGCTACACCTTC. This chain connects TRBV20-1 to TRBJ1-2; D might be TRBD1 (5 bases). Germline loops: CDR1 DFQATT, CDR2 SNEGSKA (reference sequence). V was trimmed by 0 bases and J by 6 bases, leaving 11 bases between them. The CDR3 is 13 amino acids.

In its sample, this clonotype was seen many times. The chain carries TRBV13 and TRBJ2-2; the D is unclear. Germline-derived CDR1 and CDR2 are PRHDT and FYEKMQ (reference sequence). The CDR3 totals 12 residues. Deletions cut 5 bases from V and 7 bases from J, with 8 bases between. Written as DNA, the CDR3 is TGTGCCAGCAGCCCCTGGGACGGGGAGCTGTTTTTT. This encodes CASSPWDGELFF.